The rows below give T cell receptor beta chains drawn from one sample of a study of post-analysis software for immune sequencing data. TCRdb called the PCR reads again in MiXCR, with one record for every CDR3 protein. The table includes roughly 800,000 distinct CDR3 sequences, about 45% detected once. The sample comprised blood. The receptors here all came from a girl aged 5-17 years with multiple sclerosis. The CDR3 runs from the conserved cysteine through the conserved F or W. A D gene is named only where the DNA matches it firmly. The listing skips clone size in some rows; elsewhere it reads once, few, many or a size class.

v_call	d_call	j_call	clone_size	cdr3_nt	cdr3_aa
TRBV4-3	NA	TRBJ2-5	NA	TGCGCCAGCAGCCAAGCAACGGGGGATTTGGAGACCCAGTACTTC	CASSQATGDLETQYF
TRBV20-1	TRBD2	TRBJ2-1	NA	TGCAGTGCTAGATCCCGACTAGCGGGAAAGGGAAATGAGCAGTTCTTC	CSARSRLAGKGNEQFF
TRBV3-1	NA	TRBJ2-6	NA	TGTGCCAGCAGCCTAAAAGACGTAGCACGTGGGGCCAACGTCCTGACTTTC	CASSLKDVARGANVLTF
TRBV5-1	NA	TRBJ1-2	few	TGTGCCAGCAGCACGGACACAGGGATCGGGGGCTACACCTTC	CASSTDTGIGGYTF
TRBV2	NA	TRBJ2-1	NA	TGTGCCTGGGGTGACAGCTTATACAATGAGCAGTTCTTC	CAWGDSLYNEQFF
TRBV6-2/TRBV6-3	NA	TRBJ2-1	NA	TGTGCCAGCAGTTACTGGTTAGAGCAGTTCTTC	CASSYWLEQFF
TRBV7-8	NA	TRBJ2-7	few	TGTGCCAGCAGCCCACTAGGATCCGGGGTCTACGAGCAGTACTTC	CASSPLGSGVYEQYF
TRBV6-1	TRBD2	TRBJ2-1	few	TGTGCCAGCAGTGAACGGCTAGCGGGAGAGGATGAGCAGTTCTTC	CASSERLAGEDEQFF
TRBV10-3	NA	TRBJ2-5	NA	TGTGCCATCAGTGAGTCCCGAGACCGTGGGGAGACCCAGTACTTC	CAISESRDRGETQYF
TRBV7-2	TRBD2	TRBJ2-1	few	TGTGCCAGCAGCGAACTAGCGGGAGGACACAATGAGCAGTTCTTC	CASSELAGGHNEQFF
TRBV29-1	TRBD2	TRBJ2-1	few	TGCAGCGTTCAAGGACTAGCGGGAGGCTCCTACAATGAGCAGTTCTTC	CSVQGLAGGSYNEQFF
TRBV5-1	NA	TRBJ2-7	NA	TGCGCCAGCAGCGGACAAGGGACGGGCGAGCAGTACTTC	CASSGQGTGEQYF
TRBV20-1	TRBD2	TRBJ2-1	few	TGCAGTGCTAGCCGGGCCACTAGCGGGAGCTACAATGAGCAGTTCTTC	CSASRATSGSYNEQFF
TRBV4-2	NA	TRBJ1-2	NA	TGTGCCAGCAGCCAGTCCGCGGGGAGGGATGGCTACACCTTC	CASSQSAGRDGYTF
TRBV20-1	TRBD2	TRBJ2-5	NA	TGCAGTGCTAGACTAGCGGGAGGGCCCTTAAGTGGGCAAGAGACCCAGTACTTC	CSARLAGGPLSGQETQYF
TRBV12-3/TRBV12-4	TRBD1	TRBJ2-2	NA	TGTGCCAGCAGTTCCCTCAGGGGGCAGGGCACCGGGGAGCTGTTTTTT	CASSSLRGQGTGELFF
TRBV5-1	TRBD2	TRBJ2-1	NA	TGCGCCAGCAGCCCCGGCCGGACTAGCGGTTACAATGAGCAGTTCTTC	CASSPGRTSGYNEQFF
TRBV7-9	NA	TRBJ2-1	NA	TGTGCCAGCAGCCGAGGGGGGGCGCGGGACTACAATGAGCAGTTCTTC	CASSRGGARDYNEQFF
TRBV29-1	TRBD2	TRBJ2-7	NA	TGCAGCGTTGAAATAGTGGGACTAAGCTCCTACAATGAGCAGTACTTC	CSVEIVGLSSYNEQYF
TRBV24-1	TRBD2	TRBJ2-1	NA	TGTGCCACCAGTGTACAACTAGCGGGATCCAATGAGCAGTTCTTC	CATSVQLAGSNEQFF
TRBV7-3	NA	TRBJ1-2	few	TGTGCCAGCAGCTTAAATGGGGGCGTCATGGCCACCTTC	CASSLNGGVMATF
TRBV12-3/TRBV12-4	TRBD2	TRBJ2-7	NA	TGTGCCAGCAGCCGAACTAGCGAGAGCCTCTACGAGCAGTACTTC	CASSRTSESLYEQYF
TRBV3-1	NA	TRBJ2-6	NA	TGTGCCAGCAACTCCCGAACTAGCTTCGACTCTGGGGCCAACGTCCTGACTTTC	CASNSRTSFDSGANVLTF
TRBV29-1	NA	TRBJ2-3	NA	TGCAGCGTTGATGTTCCGGACGGGGTGGCAGATACGCAGTATTTT	CSVDVPDGVADTQYF
TRBV11-3	TRBD1	TRBJ2-5	NA	TGTGCCAGCAGCTTGCTCCTAGGGACAGGGCTTTTAGGCGGAGAGACCCAGTACTTC	CASSLLLGTGLLGGETQYF
TRBV6-2/TRBV6-3	NA	TRBJ1-1	NA	TGTGCCAGCAGTTACCGGCAACTGGAAGCTTTCTTT	CASSYRQLEAFF
TRBV29-1	NA	TRBJ2-3	NA	TGCAGCGTACCACAGGGTGAGAGCGGGCGGACGCAGTATTTT	CSVPQGESGRTQYF
TRBV25-1	NA	TRBJ2-5	few	TGTGCCAGCAGTGCGGGACTTTCCCAGTACTTC	CASSAGLSQYF
TRBV9	NA	TRBJ2-4	few	TGTGCCAGCAGCGCATCAAGCATGGCAGGAGGGAAAAACATTCAGTACTTC	CASSASSMAGGKNIQYF
TRBV6-5	TRBD2	TRBJ2-3	few	TGTGCCAGCAGTTCCTTACTAGCGGGAAGCACAGATACGCAGTATTTT	CASSSLLAGSTDTQYF
TRBV11-2	TRBD2	TRBJ2-7	many	TGTGCCAGCAGTCCCGGGACTATCTACGAGCAGTACTTC	CASSPGTIYEQYF
TRBV2	TRBD2	TRBJ2-7	few	TGTGCCAGCAGTGAACTGGCGGGAGGCCCCTACGAGCAGTACTTC	CASSELAGGPYEQYF
TRBV20-1	NA	TRBJ1-1	NA	TGCAGTGCCCCGGGACTTTTTGAAGCTTTCTTT	CSAPGLFEAFF
TRBV20-1	NA	TRBJ1-1	few	TGCAGTGCTCCGGGGGGGTCCAACTTTGAAGCTTTCTTT	CSAPGGSNFEAFF
TRBV7-9	TRBD2	TRBJ2-1	NA	TGTGCCAGCAGCTTGGCTAGCGGGAGGTCCTACAAAGAGCAGTTCTTC	CASSLASGRSYKEQFF
TRBV3-1	NA	TRBJ1-4	NA	TGTGCCAGCAGCCAAGCGTCGGGGGGCGAAAAACTGTTTTTT	CASSQASGGEKLFF
TRBV7-2	NA	TRBJ2-4	once	TGTGCCAGCAGCTTACCGGCGCTAGCCAAAAACATTCAGTACTTC	CASSLPALAKNIQYF
TRBV4-2	NA	TRBJ2-1	NA	TGTGCCAGCAGCCAAGATCTGGTTGATCATGAGCAGTTCTTC	CASSQDLVDHEQFF
TRBV29-1	NA	TRBJ2-3	NA	TGCAGCGTTGAAGGGGTATCTGGCACAGATACGCAGTATTTT	CSVEGVSGTDTQYF
TRBV6-1	NA	TRBJ1-2	few	TGTGCCAGCAGTGAAGGACCGCTAAACTATGGCTGCACCTTC	CASSEGPLNYGCTF
TRBV7-6	TRBD1	TRBJ2-1	NA	TGTGCCAGCAGCTTACCAACGGGACAGGAGGGCAATGAGCAGTTCTTC	CASSLPTGQEGNEQFF
TRBV6-1	NA	TRBJ2-7	few	TGTGCCAGCAGTGAAGGGGTCCAGAGCTCCTACGAGCAGTACTTC	CASSEGVQSSYEQYF
TRBV5-1	NA	TRBJ1-2	few	TGCGCCAGCAGCTTGGCCCTGTATGGCTACACCTTC	CASSLALYGYTF
TRBV20-1	NA	TRBJ2-1	NA	TGCAGTGCTAGAGGGGTAGCGGACTCCTACAATGAGCAGTTCTTC	CSARGVADSYNEQFF
TRBV7-9	TRBD1	TRBJ1-5	few	TGTGCCAGCAGCGCGCAACAGGGGGGGATCAATCAGCCCCAGCATTTT	CASSAQQGGINQPQHF
TRBV5-6	NA	TRBJ2-7	NA	TGTGCCAGCACCGGAACAGATTTCGGCTCCTACGAGCAGTACTTC	CASTGTDFGSYEQYF
TRBV12-3/TRBV12-4	NA	TRBJ1-2	NA	TGTGCCAGCAGTCCTACGACAGGCGACTATGGCTACACCTTC	CASSPTTGDYGYTF
TRBV30	NA	TRBJ1-1	once	TGTGCCTGGAGTGTCATTTCGGGGGTTGAGGCTTTCTTT	CAWSVISGVEAFF
TRBV4-2	TRBD2	TRBJ2-5	NA	TGTACCAGCAGCCAACCCGGAGGCGGGAGAGAAGAGACCCAGTACTTC	CTSSQPGGGREETQYF
TRBV12-3/TRBV12-4	NA	TRBJ2-3	NA	TGTGCCAGCAGCCCTGGGGGCCAACATACGCAGTATTTT	CASSPGGQHTQYF
TRBV6-5	NA	TRBJ2-6	few	TGTGCCAGCAGTTCCAACCCCCCGAGACTTTCTGGGGCCAACGTCCTGACTTTC	CASSSNPPRLSGANVLTF
TRBV5-1	TRBD2	TRBJ2-3	few	TGCGCCAGCAGCTTGGTGGGGACTAGCGGGAGAACGAATACGCAGTATTTT	CASSLVGTSGRTNTQYF
TRBV12-3/TRBV12-4	NA	TRBJ2-1	few	TGTGCCAGCAGTCCAAGAGGTGGGTCTGAGCAGTTCTTC	CASSPRGGSEQFF
TRBV25-1	NA	TRBJ2-7	few	TGTGCCAGCAGTGACGGTCAGGCCTACGAGCAGTACTTC	CASSDGQAYEQYF